These 25 T cell receptor beta chains were sequenced from one sample in a study of early T cells in non-severe SARS-CoV-2 infection. TCRdb independently ran MiXCR on the 5' RACE reads; one entry per CDR3 protein. The sample lists some 36,000 distinct CDR3 sequences, roughly 5.7% occurring once. The material sequenced was whole blood. These receptors were obtained from an adult who was a healthcare worker with PCR-confirmed SARS-CoV-2 infection or an uninfected control (not recorded which).

At least ten counts were recorded for this clonotype. The gene calls are TRBV5-4 and TRBJ2-7; either TRBD1 or TRBD2 may supply D (6 bases each). V was shortened by 0 bases and J by 5 bases, with 15 bases between the two germline ends. Germline assignment: CDR1 SGHNT and CDR2 YYREEE (reference sequence). CDR3 length: 15 residues. The CDR3 protein is CASSLVGSGAHEQYF. Here the CDR3 DNA reads TGTGCCAGCAGCTTGGTCGGGTCGGGGGCGCACGAGCAGTACTTC.

The chain has TRBV6-5 and TRBJ2-7; the match to TRBD1 covers 8 bases. The CDR3 consists of 14 residues. J lost 5 bases, V lost 6 bases, and 9 bases had no gene match. Per germline, CDR1 MNHEY and CDR2 SVGAGI. CDR3 loop: CASRTGTGRDEQYF. CDR3 nucleotides: TGTGCCAGCAGAACCGGGACAGGTCGAGACGAGCAGTACTTC.

This clonotype was counted between two and nine times. V usage is TRBV3-1 and J usage is TRBJ2-1; 8 bases map to TRBD1. Trimming removed 3 bases from V and 0 bases from J; junction bases left unmatched: 7. In germline, CDR1 is LGHDT, CDR2 YNNKEL (reference sequence). The CDR3 has 17 residues. For the CDR3, the DNA is TGTGCCAGCAGCCATTTGGGACAGGCCAGCTCCTACAATGAGCAGTTCTTC. Translating it yields CASSHLGQASSYNEQFF.

There are many counts of this clonotype. The V and J genes are TRBV15 and TRBJ2-7, with D hard to call. CDR3 length: 12 amino acids. V was pared by 0 bases and J by 3 bases, with 3 bases between. CDR1 LNHNV and CDR2 YYDKDF come from the germline V gene (reference sequence). DNA for the CDR3: TGTGCCACCAGCAGAGATTTCTACGAGCAGTACTTC. It encodes CATSRDFYEQYF.

The table lists this clonotype with many counts. The chain recombines TRBV29-1 with TRBJ1-5; TRBD1 matches at 8 bases. The CDR3 is 14 amino acids. J lost 5 bases, V lost 5 bases, and 8 bases had no gene match. Germline V gene lookup returns CDR1 SQVTM and CDR2 ANQGSEA. CDR3 sequence reads: CSVSQGELDQPQHF. The CDR3 coding sequence is TGCAGCGTTTCACAGGGGGAGTTGGATCAGCCCCAGCATTTT.

This clonotype was seen many times. The chain combines TRBV20-1 with TRBJ2-7, with 7 positions matching TRBD2. Germline-derived CDR1 and CDR2 are DFQATT and SNEGSKA (reference sequence). This CDR3 contains 14 residues. The V gene end was trimmed by 7 bases and the J gene end by 1 base; junction bases not matched to a gene: 10. The CDR3 nucleotides read TGCAGTGTCCGGGTTGCGGGAGATTCCTACGAGCAGTACTTC. Translated, it gives CSVRVAGDSYEQYF.

This clonotype was picked up a small number of times. V usage is TRBV6-4 and J usage is TRBJ2-1; 10 bases are shared with TRBD2. Per germline, CDR1 MRHNA and CDR2 SNTAGT. V lost 10 bases to trimming and J lost 9 bases; unmatched junction nucleotides: 9. The length of the CDR3 is 13 residues. The CDR3 spells CATTRLAGAEQFF. The CDR3 DNA reads TGTGCCACCACCCGGCTAGCGGGAGCTGAGCAGTTCTTC.

The rearrangement links TRBV11-2 to TRBJ1-5; no definite D call. CDR1 SGHAT and CDR2 FQNNGV come from the germline V gene. This CDR3 is 14 amino acids long. V lost 5 bases to trimming and J lost 7 bases, with 15 bases between them. The CDR3 DNA is TGTGCCAGCAGCCCCGAGGGATTTATCCAGCCCCAGCATTTT. It is translated as CASSPEGFIQPQHF.

This clonotype was counted at least ten times. The J gene is TRBJ2-1, the V gene TRBV20-1; 10 bases are a match to TRBD2. V was clipped by 6 bases and J by 6 bases; unmatched bases: 5. Germline CDR1 DFQATT, CDR2 SNEGSKA (reference sequence). The CDR3 runs to 13 residues. CDR3 DNA sequence: TGCAGTGCCCCAGCGGGAGGGTCCAATGAGCAGTTCTTC. It is translated as CSAPAGGSNEQFF.

Ten or more counts support this clonotype. The chain uses TRBV7-9 and TRBJ1-6; tentatively, D is TRBD1 (5 bases). Germline CDR1 reads SEHNR; CDR2 reads FQNEAQ (reference sequence). The CDR3 spans 13 residues. The V gene lost 5 bases and the J gene lost 8 bases, with 10 bases spanning the gap. The CDR3 region is CASSPKGDSPLHF. For the CDR3, the DNA is TGTGCCAGCAGCCCTAAAGGGGATTCACCCCTCCACTTT.

The chain links TRBV25-1 to TRBJ1-1; D remains unclear. The V gene's germline CDR1 is MGHDK and CDR2 SYGVNS. Trimming took off 2 bases at V and 10 bases at J, with 14 bases between the two ends. The CDR3 runs to 13 residues. Written as DNA, the CDR3 is TGTGCCAGCAGTGAACAGACTCCGGTTGGAGCTTTCTTT. It translates to CASSEQTPVGAFF. Full variable domain (missing parts from reference TRBV25-1 and TRBJ1-1): EADIYQTPRYLVIGTGKKITLECSQTMGHDKMYWYQQDPGMELHLIHYSYGVNSTEKGDLSSESTVSRIRTEHFPLTLESARPSHTSQYLCASSEQTPVGAFFGQGTRLTVV.

V is TRBV5-5 and J is TRBJ2-7; no clear D gene. Trimming removed 0 bases from V and 0 bases from J, with 10 bases in between. CDR1 and CDR2 (germline): SGHKS, YYEKEE (reference sequence). The CDR3 contains 15 residues. The CDR3 spells CASSLEAPYSYEQYF. In DNA form, the CDR3 reads TGTGCCAGCAGCTTGGAGGCCCCCTACTCCTACGAGCAGTACTTC.

This clonotype appeared a single time. The V gene is TRBV29-1, the J gene TRBJ1-4; D is undetermined. Germline-derived CDR1 and CDR2 are SQVTM and ANQGSEA. This CDR3 region has 10 residues. Trimming shortened V by 7 bases and J by 6 bases, and 6 bases separated the two germline ends. The CDR3 nucleotides read TGCAGCGCCGGGGATGAAAAACTGTTTTTT. As protein: CSAGDEKLFF.

This clonotype was found many times. The chain is built from TRBV10-3 and TRBJ2-3; TRBD2 matches 7 bases. Losses at the gene ends were 3 bases for V and 6 bases for J; bases not matched to a gene: 9. CDR1 and CDR2 from the germline V gene are ENHRY and SYGVKD. The CDR3 contains 15 residues. The DNA for the CDR3 is TGTGCCATCAGTGATGTATCGAGGGAGGGGGATACGCAGTATTTT. Amino acids: CAISDVSREGDTQYF.

The CDR3 bases are TGTGCCAGCAGCGTACGGGGTCCCACAGATACGCAGTATTTT. Translating gives CASSVRGPTDTQYF. The chain employs TRBV9 and TRBJ2-3; D might be TRBD2 (5 bases). Trimming shortened V by 1 base and J by 2 bases, and 8 bases separated the two germline ends. The germline V gene encodes CDR1 SGDLS and CDR2 YYNGEE. The CDR3 runs to 14 residues.

This clonotype was seen many times. The chain has TRBV27 and TRBJ2-7, with 9 nucleotides matching TRBD1. Germline trimming cut 5 bases from V and 6 bases from J; bases unmatched to any gene: 8. The germline CDR1 and CDR2 sequences are MNHEY and SMNVEV (reference sequence). The CDR3 sequence is 14 residues long. The CDR3 spells CASSNRGRGSEQYF. Here the CDR3 DNA reads TGTGCCAGCAGTAACAGGGGGCGCGGGTCCGAGCAGTACTTC.

This clonotype has a count of ten or more. The gene calls are TRBV12-3 or TRBV12-4 and TRBJ1-1; D is uncertain. V gave up 5 bases and J gave up 1 base, with 8 bases separating them. The CDR3 covers 13 residues. The CDR3 is CASSLSPNTEAFF. CDR3 nucleotides: TGTGCCAGCAGTCTTTCGCCGAACACTGAAGCTTTCTTT.

At least ten counts were recorded for this clonotype. The CDR3 is CASRNRDSTYEQYF. Here the CDR3 DNA reads TGTGCCAGCAGAAACCGGGACTCGACCTACGAGCAGTACTTC. The rearrangement uses TRBV11-2 and TRBJ2-7, with D possibly matching TRBD2 (6 bases). Per the germline V gene, CDR1 is SGHAT and CDR2 is FQNNGV. There are 14 residues in the CDR3. Trimming pared 6 bases from V and 2 bases from J, leaving 14 bases between.

This clonotype was seen many times. The chain's CDR3 is CASSTPGTGVNEQFF. The CDR3 nucleotides are TGTGCCAGTAGTACCCCGGGGACAGGGGTCAATGAGCAGTTCTTC. The chain couples TRBV19 to TRBJ2-1; 10 nucleotides agree with TRBD1. The J segment lost 6 bases and the V segment lost 4 bases, leaving 6 bases of the junction unmatched. The CDR3 totals 15 residues. In germline, CDR1 is LNHDA, CDR2 SQIVND (reference sequence).

Details on this clonotype: A much larger clone differs from this one at a single base, so this may be a read error. The rearrangement joins TRBV27 to TRBJ2-1; D may be TRBD1 (6 bases). Looked up from germline, CDR1 is MNHEY and CDR2 is SMNVEV (reference sequence). The CDR3 loop spans 15 amino acids. CDR3 DNA: TGTGCCAGCAGGACCTGGACAGATTTATACAATGAGCAGTTATTC. It is translated as CASRTWTDLYNEQLF.

The V and J genes are TRBV6-5 and TRBJ2-1; the D gene is possibly TRBD2 (5 bases). The germline V and J ends were trimmed by 2 bases and 8 bases, with 7 bases remaining between them. The CDR3 is 12 amino acids. Per the germline V gene, CDR1 is MNHEY and CDR2 is SVGAGI. The CDR3 nucleotides read TGTGCCAGCAGTTACCGGGGTGATGAGCAGTTCTTC. Its translation is CASSYRGDEQFF.

This clonotype was seen ten or more times. V usage is TRBV30 and J usage is TRBJ2-7; TRBD2 aligns across 7 bases. J lost 2 bases, V lost 3 bases, and 4 bases had no gene match. From germline, CDR1 is GTSNPN and CDR2 SVGIG (reference sequence). CDR3 size: 13 residues. The CDR3 loop is CAWSSGGTYEQYF. CDR3 DNA: TGTGCCTGGAGCTCGGGGGGAACCTACGAGCAGTACTTC.

The chain uses TRBV19 and TRBJ1-2, with D uncertain. V lost 6 bases to trimming and J lost 1 base, with 6 bases between them. CDR3 size: 12 residues. Per germline, CDR1 LNHDA and CDR2 SQIVND (reference sequence). Written as DNA, the CDR3 is TGTGCCAGTAGAAGGGTTAACTATGGCTACACCTTC. Amino acid sequence: CASRRVNYGYTF.

This clonotype was seen a few times. V and J are TRBV18 and TRBJ2-3; a possible D gene is TRBD1 (5 bases). CDR1 and CDR2 from the germline V gene are KGHSH and LQKENI. This CDR3 has 13 residues. Trimming removed 2 bases from V and 6 bases from J, with 9 bases in between. The CDR3 sequence: CASSPMAGDTQYF. The CDR3 nucleotides are TGTGCCAGCTCACCAATGGCAGGGGATACGCAGTATTTT.

This clonotype was observed many times. V gene TRBV18 combines with J gene TRBJ2-5; no firm D call. V was shortened by 2 bases and J by 3 bases, with 4 bases between the two germline ends. The CDR3 covers 12 residues. Per germline, CDR1 KGHSH and CDR2 LQKENI. CDR3 nucleotide sequence: TGTGCCAGCTCACCAACAGAAGAGACCCAGTACTTC. Translated: CASSPTEETQYF.